A selection of T cell receptor beta chains follows, all from one sample in a study of CD8+CD57+ T cells in acquired aplastic anemia. TCRdb processed the reads anew with MiXCR; each CDR3 protein has one entry. The sample includes about 210,000 distinct CDR3 sequences, roughly 57% of them seen just once. The sequenced sample was sorted CD4+, CD8+, or CD8+CD57+ T cells (not recorded which) from PBMCs. These receptors all stem from a human donor in good health. Both conserved end residues are part of each CDR3. Each record gives: D gene, CDR3 length, J gene, V gene, clone size, CDR3 protein, CDR3 DNA. A D gene is named only where the DNA matches it firmly. The size field is filled for only some rows; it gives once, few, many or a size class.

>.|14|TRBJ2-1|TRBV10-2|.
CASSGDGMNTEQFF
TGCGCCAGCAGTGGGGACGGCATGAACACTGAGCAGTTCTTC
>TRBD2|17|TRBJ2-5|TRBV10-2|.
CASSEPRSGGTRETQYF
TGCGCCAGCAGTGAGCCTAGGTCCGGGGGGACCCGAGAGACCCAGTACTTC
>.|14|TRBJ1-6|TRBV12-3/TRBV12-4|.
CASSPDSYNSPLHF
TGTGCCAGCAGTCCGGACAGCTATAATTCACCCCTCCACTTT
>.|16|TRBJ1-2|TRBV15|.
CASSEYVEAGDYGYTF
TGTGCCAGCAGTGAATACGTTGAGGCAGGAGACTATGGCTACACCTTC
>TRBD2|16|TRBJ2-7|TRBV3-1|many
CASSPSGLADSYEQYF
TGTGCCAGCAGCCCTTCGGGACTAGCGGATTCCTACGAGCAGTACTTC
>.|15|TRBJ1-6|TRBV7-9|.
CASSLVGGPGSPLHF
TGTGCCAGCAGCTTAGTAGGGGGTCCAGGCTCACCCCTCCACTTT
>.|14|TRBJ2-1|TRBV20-1|.
CSASSSSAGNEQFF
TGCAGTGCTAGTTCTTCTTCGGCGGGGAATGAGCAGTTCTTC
>.|18|TRBJ1-5|TRBV20-1|many
CSARVGSDRNYSNQPQHF
TGCAGTGCTAGAGTTGGATCGGACAGAAACTATAGCAATCAGCCCCAGCATTTT
>.|13|TRBJ1-2|TRBV29-1|.
CSVGTGLNYGYTF
TGCAGCGTTGGAACCGGGTTAAACTATGGCTACACCTTC
>.|12|TRBJ2-5|TRBV10-3|.
CGISPGAETQYF
TGTGGCATCAGTCCAGGGGCAGAGACCCAGTACTTC
>.|12|TRBJ2-2|TRBV9|many
CASSVTAGELFF
TGTGCCAGCAGCGTGACAGCCGGGGAGCTGTTTTTT